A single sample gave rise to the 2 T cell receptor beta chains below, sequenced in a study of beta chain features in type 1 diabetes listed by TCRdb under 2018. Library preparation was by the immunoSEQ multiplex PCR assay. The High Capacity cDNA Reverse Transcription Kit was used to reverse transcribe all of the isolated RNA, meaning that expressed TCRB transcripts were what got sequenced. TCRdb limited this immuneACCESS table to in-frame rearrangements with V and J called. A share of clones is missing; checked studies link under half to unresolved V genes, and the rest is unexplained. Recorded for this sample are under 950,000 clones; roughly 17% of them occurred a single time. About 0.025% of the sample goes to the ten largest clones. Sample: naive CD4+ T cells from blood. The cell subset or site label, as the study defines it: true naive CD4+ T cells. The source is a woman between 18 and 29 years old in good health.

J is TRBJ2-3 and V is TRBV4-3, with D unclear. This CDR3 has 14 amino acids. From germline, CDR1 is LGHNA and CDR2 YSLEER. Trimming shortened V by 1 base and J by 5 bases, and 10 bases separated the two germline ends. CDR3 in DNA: TGCGCCAGCAGCCAAGCATGGAGAGGAGATACGCAGTATTTT. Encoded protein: CASSQAWRGDTQYF.

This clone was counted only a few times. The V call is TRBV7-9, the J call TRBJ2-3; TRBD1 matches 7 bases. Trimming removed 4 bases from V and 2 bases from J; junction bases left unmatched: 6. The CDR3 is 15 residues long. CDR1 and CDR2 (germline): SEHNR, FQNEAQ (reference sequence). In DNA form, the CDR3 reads TGTGCCAGCAGCTCCCCCGGGACAGCCACAGATACGCAGTATTTT. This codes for CASSSPGTATDTQYF.